The 28 T cell receptor beta chains listed next were all sequenced from one sample in a study of shared clonotypes between healthy human individuals (dated by TCRdb to 2020 to 2022). The library was made by the immunoSEQ multiplex PCR assay. This immuneACCESS table, as held by TCRdb, lists in-frame sequences with V and J called but not all clones. Of the missing ones, under half trace to an unresolved V gene in checked studies; the others have no known cause. The sample yields 2 million to 2.5 million clones; just over 90% were counted once. Of the sample, under 0.45% is held by the ten largest clones. Sequenced: naive CD4+ T cells from PBMCs. The cell subset or site label, read with the paper, signifies: CD45RA+ positively selected. These receptors all stem from a man younger than 35 in good health. Some clones in this sample may be carry-over from other donors' samples.

V gene TRBV15 combines with J gene TRBJ2-7; 8 bases fit TRBD2. The CDR3 length is 17 residues. The germline CDR1 and CDR2 sequences are LNHNV and YYDKDF (reference sequence). Trimming removed 0 bases from V and 2 bases from J; junction bases left unmatched: 9. CDR3 DNA sequence: TGTGCCACCAGCAGAGATCCCGGGGGGGACCTCCCCTACGAGCAGTACTTC. Its protein is CATSRDPGGDLPYEQYF.

The chain joins TRBV4-2 to TRBJ1-2, with D perhaps TRBD1 (6 bases). The V end lost 0 bases, the J end lost 4 bases, and 15 bases lay between the germline ends. CDR3 size: 16 residues. From germline, CDR1 is LGHNA and CDR2 YNFKEQ. The CDR3 DNA sequence: TGTGCCAGCAGCCAAGATAGGGGGGAATGGAGCTATGGCTACACCTTC. Its translation is CASSQDRGEWSYGYTF.

This clone came up a few times. This chain joins TRBV20-1 and TRBJ2-5; D remains unclear. The CDR3 is 11 residues long. Germline CDR1 reads DFQATT; CDR2 reads SNEGSKA (reference sequence). Deletions cut 0 bases from V and 5 bases from J, with 4 bases between. CDR3 protein: CSARDWETQYF. The CDR3 bases are TGCAGTGCTAGAGATTGGGAGACCCAGTACTTC.

V and J are TRBV2 and TRBJ2-2, with 14 bases identical to TRBD2. Germline loops: CDR1 SNHLY, CDR2 FYNNEI. The CDR3 extends over 16 amino acids. Germline trimming cut 6 bases from V and 3 bases from J; bases unmatched to any gene: 3. Written as DNA, the CDR3 is TGTGCCAGCAGATGGACTAGCGGGAGGTACACCGGGGAGCTGTTTTTT. The encoded protein is CASRWTSGRYTGELFF.

V gene TRBV13 combines with J gene TRBJ2-7; weak D call: TRBD1 (6 bases). V gave up 4 bases and J gave up 0 bases, with 7 bases separating them. Germline CDR1 is PRHDT and CDR2 is FYEKMQ (reference sequence). The CDR3 is 13 amino acids. The DNA for the CDR3 is TGTGCCAGCAGCTGGGGGCGCTCCTACGAGCAGTACTTC. Translation: CASSWGRSYEQYF.

The rearrangement uses TRBV6-5 and TRBJ2-7, with TRBD1 matching over 10 bases. V was pared by 5 bases and J by 0 bases, with 4 bases of the junction left unmatched. CDR1 and CDR2 (germline): MNHEY, SVGAGI. This CDR3 comprises 15 residues. Here the CDR3 DNA reads TGTGCCAGCAGTCACCGGGACAGGGGCTCCTACGAGCAGTACTTC. It is translated as CASSHRDRGSYEQYF.

The CDR3 DNA is TGTGCCATCAGTGAGTCAGAGGCCGGGCAGGGTAGGGAAAAACTGTTTTTT. The encoded protein is CAISESEAGQGREKLFF. This chain connects TRBV10-3 to TRBJ1-4, with D possibly matching TRBD1 (5 bases). Between the trimmed V and J ends, which lost 0 bases and 8 bases, there was a span of 19 bases. The CDR3 is 17 residues long. Germline CDR1 and CDR2: ENHRY and SYGVKD.

The chain is built from TRBV10-3 and TRBJ1-1; 7 bases fit TRBD1. CDR1 and CDR2 (germline): ENHRY, SYGVKD. With V trimmed by 6 bases and J by 1 base, 5 bases remained unmatched. This CDR3 comprises 14 residues. CDR3 DNA sequence: TGTGCCATCAGCCGACAGGGCCCGAACACTGAAGCTTTCTTT. Protein: CAISRQGPNTEAFF.

The rearrangement links TRBV28 to TRBJ2-2; perhaps TRBD2 as D (5 bases). Trimming stripped 8 bases from V and 6 bases from J, with 13 bases between. Germline CDR1 and CDR2: MDHEN and SYDVKM. The length of the CDR3 is 13 residues. Here the CDR3 DNA reads TGTGCCAGCCGCGGGCCCTCGTCCGGGGAGCTGTTTTTT. It codes for CASRGPSSGELFF.

With respect to this clone: Within the sample, other DNA sequences also encode this same CDR3. The chain carries TRBV6-5 and TRBJ2-7, with 9 bases that match TRBD1. The V and J ends lost 6 bases and 1 base, in that order; junction bases with no gene match: 4. CDR1 and CDR2 from the germline V gene are MNHEY and SVGAGI. The CDR3 has 14 residues. For the CDR3, the DNA is TGTGCCAGCAGACGGGGACAGGGTTCCTACGAGCAGTACTTC. Translating gives CASRRGQGSYEQYF.

The V call is TRBV5-5, the J call TRBJ1-2, with 8 bases matching TRBD1. V gave up 4 bases and J gave up 8 bases; unmatched junction bases: 10. The germline V gene encodes CDR1 SGHKS and CDR2 YYEKEE (reference sequence). The CDR3 is 14 amino acids. The CDR3: CASSLDRVDRGYTF. The CDR3 DNA is TGTGCCAGCAGCCTGGACAGGGTGGATCGGGGCTACACCTTC.

The chain has TRBV6-6 and TRBJ2-3; 8 nucleotides match TRBD2. With V trimmed by 5 bases and J by 6 bases, 10 bases remained unmatched. CDR3 length equals 15 residues. Germline V gives CDR1 MNHNY, CDR2 SVGAGI (reference sequence). Here the CDR3 reads CASSPPAGVLDTQYF. The CDR3 DNA is TGTGCCAGCAGTCCACCAGCGGGAGTGTTGGATACGCAGTATTTT.

This rearrangement joins TRBV10-2 to TRBJ1-1; D gene unclear. V was pared by 0 bases and J by 5 bases, with 13 bases between. Germline V lookup: CDR1 WSHSY, CDR2 SAAADI. The CDR3 covers 15 residues. The DNA for the CDR3 is TGCGCCAGCAGTGAGTCGACACCTATTAGGACTGAAGCTTTCTTT. Translated: CASSESTPIRTEAFF.

This clone was counted a single time. The genes are TRBV5-1 and TRBJ2-5; perhaps TRBD2 as D (6 bases). CDR1 and CDR2 (germline): SGHRS, YFSETQ. V was clipped by 4 bases and J by 5 bases, with 12 bases between them. The CDR3 is 13 residues long. CDR3 coding DNA: TGCGCCAGCAGCCGGCTAGCGAGCGAGACCCAGTACTTC. Amino acids: CASSRLASETQYF.

As for this clone: Other DNA sequences in the same sample also yield this CDR3. The CDR3 spells CASIWTGGSYEQYF. Here the CDR3 DNA reads TGTGCCAGCATTTGGACAGGGGGCTCCTACGAGCAGTACTTC. The chain couples TRBV28 to TRBJ2-7; 10 bases are shared with TRBD1. V was clipped by 7 bases and J by 0 bases; unmatched bases: 3. The CDR3 has 14 residues. Germline CDR1 reads MDHEN; CDR2 reads SYDVKM.

The chain joins TRBV11-3 to TRBJ2-7, with TRBD2 matching over 8 bases. The J segment lost 7 bases and the V segment lost 3 bases, leaving 5 bases of the junction unmatched. The CDR3 has 13 amino acids. The germline gives CDR1 SGHNT, CDR2 YENEEA. CDR3 sequence (DNA): TGTGCCAGCAGCTTTGGCGGGGGGAGGGAGCAGTACTTC. Translation: CASSFGGGREQYF.

Notes on this clone: Other DNA sequences in the sample encode the same CDR3. The chain links TRBV6-5 to TRBJ1-4; 8 nucleotides line up with TRBD1. V trimming: 6 bases; J trimming: 8 bases; junction bases outside the gene matches: 5. The CDR3 extends over 13 amino acids. Germline CDR1 reads MNHEY; CDR2 reads SVGAGI. The CDR3 DNA reads TGTGCCAGCAGCCGATGGACAGGGGAAAAACTGTTTTTT. Translating gives CASSRWTGEKLFF.

The V and J genes are TRBV19 and TRBJ1-4; D remains unclear. CDR3 length: 11 amino acids. The V gene's germline CDR1 is LNHDA and CDR2 SQIVND (reference sequence). With 3 bases removed from V and 10 bases from J, the gap between germline ends came to 6 bases. The CDR3 DNA reads as TGTGCCAGTAGTATTGAGGGAAAACTGTTTTTT. Translation gives CASSIEGKLFF.

The chain carries TRBV9 and TRBJ1-1; no reliable D call. This CDR3 is 14 amino acids long. Germline CDR1 reads SGDLS; CDR2 reads YYNGEE. Trimming left V 0 bases short and J 1 base short, with 7 bases between. This CDR3 is CASSVERGNTEAFF. DNA of the CDR3: TGTGCCAGCAGCGTAGAACGCGGGAACACTGAAGCTTTCTTT.

This chain connects TRBV6-1 to TRBJ2-2, with a possible D match to TRBD1 (5 bases). The CDR3 consists of 15 residues. Germline V gene lookup returns CDR1 MNHNS and CDR2 SASEGT. V lost 2 bases, J lost 8 bases, and 15 bases lay in between. This CDR3 is CASSETARVRGELFF. CDR3 bases: TGTGCCAGCAGTGAAACGGCCAGGGTGAGGGGGGAGCTGTTTTTT.

The rearrangement joins TRBV6-5 to TRBJ2-2; D ambiguous. V was cut by 7 bases and J by 5 bases, with 14 bases left in between. The CDR3 is 14 residues long. From germline, CDR1 is MNHEY and CDR2 SVGAGI. The CDR3 protein is CASKPGSVTGELFF. In DNA, the CDR3 is TGTGCCAGCAAACCCGGGTCGGTAACCGGGGAGCTGTTTTTT.

Note on this clone: This same CDR3 is encoded by further DNA sequences in the sample. V usage is TRBV30 and J usage is TRBJ1-2; tentatively, D is TRBD1 (5 bases). Germline values: CDR1 GTSNPN, CDR2 SVGIG (reference sequence). V was trimmed by 5 bases and J by 4 bases, leaving 17 bases between them. The CDR3 runs 14 residues. As DNA, the CDR3 is TGTGCCTGGTGGGAGCCGGGGGTGGCCTATGGCTACACCTTC. It codes for CAWWEPGVAYGYTF.

The chain couples TRBV7-9 to TRBJ1-2; 8 bases map to TRBD1. Germline V lookup: CDR1 SEHNR, CDR2 FQNEAQ (reference sequence). V shed 5 bases, J shed 4 bases, and the junction held 6 bases outside the gene matches. CDR3 length: 14 amino acids. The CDR3 DNA follows: TGTGCCAGCAGCCTAAGGACAGGGTCCTATGGCTACACCTTC. Translating it yields CASSLRTGSYGYTF. Full variable domain (remainder filled in from reference TRBV7-9 and TRBJ1-2): DTGVSQNPRHKITKRGQNVTFRCDPISEHNRLYWYRQTLGQGPEFLTYFQNEAQLEKSRLLSDRFSAERPKGSFSTLEIQRTEQGDSAMYLCASSLRTGSYGYTFGSGTRLTVV.

This clone was recorded once. The chain couples TRBV7-9 to TRBJ1-2; the D is unclear. CDR1 SEHNR and CDR2 FQNEAQ come from the germline V gene (reference sequence). This CDR3 is built from 14 residues. V gave up 1 base and J gave up 4 bases, with 10 bases separating them. CDR3: CASSLGAASYGYTF. The CDR3 DNA reads TGTGCCAGCAGCTTAGGGGCAGCGTCCTATGGCTACACCTTC.

The chain links TRBV5-6 to TRBJ2-5; 8 positions match TRBD1. Germline lookup yields CDR1 SGHDT and CDR2 YYEEEE. The CDR3 covers 14 residues. V lost 0 bases, J lost 5 bases, and 3 bases stayed unmatched. The CDR3 is CASSLGRGLETQYF. In DNA form, the CDR3 reads TGTGCCAGCAGCTTGGGCAGGGGGCTGGAGACCCAGTACTTC. Variable domain in full (rest from reference TRBV5-6 and TRBJ2-5): DAGVTQSPTHLIKTRGQQVTLRCSPKSGHDTVSWYQQALGQGPQFIFQYYEEEERQRGNFPDRFSGHQFPNYSSELNVNALLLGDSALYLCASSLGRGLETQYFGPGTRLLVL.

This rearrangement joins TRBV2 to TRBJ2-1, with TRBD2 matching over 7 bases. The CDR3 runs 13 residues. The V and J ends lost 6 bases and 9 bases, in that order; junction bases with no gene match: 8. The germline CDR1 and CDR2 sequences are SNHLY and FYNNEI. Here the CDR3 DNA reads TGTGCCAGCAGGAGGCTCTTAGCGGGTGAGCAGTTCTTC. Translated: CASRRLLAGEQFF.

The chain uses TRBV5-1 and TRBJ1-5; D possibly corresponds to TRBD1 (5 bases). The germline V and J ends were trimmed by 4 bases and 7 bases, with 12 bases remaining between them. The CDR3 spans 13 residues. Germline V CDR1 and CDR2: SGHRS, YFSETQ. The DNA of the CDR3 is TGCGCCAGCAGCCCAGGGCGGGGACAGCCCCAGCATTTT. Translated, it gives CASSPGRGQPQHF. The full variable domain, completed using reference TRBV5-1 and TRBJ1-5, is KAGVTQTPRYLIKTRGQQVTLSCSPISGHRSVSWYQQTPGQGLQFLFEYFSETQRNKGNFPGRFSGRQFSNSRSEMNVSTLELGDSALYLCASSPGRGQPQHFGDGTRLSIL.

The chain joins TRBV28 to TRBJ1-5, with a tentative D call TRBD1 (5 bases). Germline V gene sequence: CDR1 MDHEN, CDR2 SYDVKM. The CDR3 has 15 residues. The V and J ends lost 1 base and 4 bases respectively, with 11 bases between them. The CDR3 DNA follows: TGTGCCAGCAGTTTATCCGACAGAAAGAATCAGCCCCAGCATTTT. Translating it yields CASSLSDRKNQPQHF.